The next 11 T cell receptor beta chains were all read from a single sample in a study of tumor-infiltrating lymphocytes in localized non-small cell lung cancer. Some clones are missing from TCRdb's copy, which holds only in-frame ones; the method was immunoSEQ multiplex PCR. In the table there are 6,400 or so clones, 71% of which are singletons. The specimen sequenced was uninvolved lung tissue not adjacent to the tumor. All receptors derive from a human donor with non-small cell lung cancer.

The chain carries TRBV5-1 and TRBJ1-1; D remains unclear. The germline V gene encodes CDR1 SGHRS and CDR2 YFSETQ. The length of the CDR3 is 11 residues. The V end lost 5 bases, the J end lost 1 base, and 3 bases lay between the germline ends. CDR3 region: CASRQNTEAFF. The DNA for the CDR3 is TGCGCCAGCAGACAGAACACTGAAGCTTTCTTT.

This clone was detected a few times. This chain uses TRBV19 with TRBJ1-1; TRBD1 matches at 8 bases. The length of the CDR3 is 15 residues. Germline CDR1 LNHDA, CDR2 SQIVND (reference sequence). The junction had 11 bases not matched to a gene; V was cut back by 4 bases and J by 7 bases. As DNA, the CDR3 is TGTGCCAGTAGTACCTGGACAGGGAGCGGGGGTGAAGCTTTCTTT. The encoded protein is CASSTWTGSGGEAFF.

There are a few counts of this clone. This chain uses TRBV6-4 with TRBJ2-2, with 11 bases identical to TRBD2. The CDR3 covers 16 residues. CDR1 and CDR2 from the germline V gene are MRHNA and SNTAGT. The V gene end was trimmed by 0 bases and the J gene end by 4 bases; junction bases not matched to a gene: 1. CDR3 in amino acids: CASSDSSGRATGELFF. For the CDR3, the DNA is TGTGCCAGCAGTGACTCTAGCGGGAGGGCCACCGGGGAGCTGTTTTTT.

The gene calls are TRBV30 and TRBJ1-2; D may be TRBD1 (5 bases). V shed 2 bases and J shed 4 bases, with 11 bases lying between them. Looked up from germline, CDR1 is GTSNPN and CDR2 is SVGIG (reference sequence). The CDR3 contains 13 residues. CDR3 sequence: CAWSYRGGYGYTF. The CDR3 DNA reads TGTGCCTGGAGTTATAGGGGAGGCTATGGCTACACCTTC.

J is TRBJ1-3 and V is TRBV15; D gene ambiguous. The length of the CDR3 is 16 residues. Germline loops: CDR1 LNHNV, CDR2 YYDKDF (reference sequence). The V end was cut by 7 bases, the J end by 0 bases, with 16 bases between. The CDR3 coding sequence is TGTGCCACCACCCCGGCCCGGAGGAACTCTGGAAACACCATATATTTT. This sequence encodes CATTPARRNSGNTIYF.

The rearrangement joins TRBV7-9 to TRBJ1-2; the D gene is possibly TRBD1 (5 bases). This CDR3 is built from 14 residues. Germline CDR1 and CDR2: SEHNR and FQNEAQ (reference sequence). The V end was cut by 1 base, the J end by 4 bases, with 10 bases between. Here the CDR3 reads CASSLGQGAYGYTF. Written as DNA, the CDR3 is TGTGCCAGCAGCTTAGGGCAGGGCGCCTATGGCTACACCTTC.

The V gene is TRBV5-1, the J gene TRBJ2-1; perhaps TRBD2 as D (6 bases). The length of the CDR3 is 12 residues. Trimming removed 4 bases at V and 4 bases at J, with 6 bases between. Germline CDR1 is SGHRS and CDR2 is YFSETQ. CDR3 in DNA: TGCGCCAGCAGCGGGACTTACAATGAGCAGTTCTTC. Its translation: CASSGTYNEQFF.

CDR3 sequence: CTSSPAGQGYEQYF. The CDR3, as DNA: TGCACCAGCAGCCCGGCGGGCCAAGGCTACGAGCAGTACTTC. J is TRBJ2-7 and V is TRBV1; the listed D gene, TRBD2, was not tested against the DNA. TRBV1 is classified as a pseudogene. The length of the CDR3 is 14 residues.

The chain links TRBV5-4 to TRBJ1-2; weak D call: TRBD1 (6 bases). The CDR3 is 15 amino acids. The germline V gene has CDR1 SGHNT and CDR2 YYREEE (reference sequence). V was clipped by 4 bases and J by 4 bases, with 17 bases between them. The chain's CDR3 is CASSPAGGQPYGYTF. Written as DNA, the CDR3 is TGTGCCAGCAGCCCCGCCGGGGGACAACCCTATGGCTACACCTTC.

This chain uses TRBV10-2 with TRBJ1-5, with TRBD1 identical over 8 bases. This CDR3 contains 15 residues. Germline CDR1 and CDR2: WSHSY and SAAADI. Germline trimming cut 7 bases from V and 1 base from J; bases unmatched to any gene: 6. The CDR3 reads CASTSQGGSNQPQHF. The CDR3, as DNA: TGCGCCAGCACCTCACAGGGGGGGAGCAATCAGCCCCAGCATTTT.

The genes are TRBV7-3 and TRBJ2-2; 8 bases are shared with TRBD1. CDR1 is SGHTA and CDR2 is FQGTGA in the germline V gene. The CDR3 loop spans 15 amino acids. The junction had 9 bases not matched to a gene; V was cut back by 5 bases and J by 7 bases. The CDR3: CASSVQTGAVGELFF. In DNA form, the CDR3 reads TGTGCCAGCAGCGTGCAGACAGGGGCGGTCGGGGAGCTGTTTTTT.